One and the same sample provided the 21 T cell receptor beta chains below, sequenced in a study of cytomegalovirus exposure and HLA in healthy donors. It was with 60 Vbeta and 13 Jbeta primers that the PCR ran. Sequencing was performed with immunoSEQ multiplex PCR; in TCRdb, only in-frame clones are kept and a portion is missing. The table records 100,000 or so clones, more than 9.5% of them present only once. Sequenced sample: PBMCs. Source of these receptors: a man aged 40-49 years in good health and CMV-seropositive.

A word on this clone: At one end the junction does not follow the germline gene, possibly because of a read error. At the DNA level, this CDR3 is encoded by other sequences in the same sample as well. This chain links TRBV6-1 with TRBJ2-7; D not resolved. Germline CDR1 MNHNS, CDR2 SASEGT. CDR3 size: 12 residues. CDR3 in amino acids: CASSEAHYEQYF. CDR3 in DNA: TGTGCAAGCAGTGAGGCCCATTACGAGCAGTACTTC.

The J gene is TRBJ1-1, the V gene TRBV19; D not resolved. V lost 3 bases, J lost 0 bases, and 5 bases lay in between. Germline V gene sequence: CDR1 LNHDA, CDR2 SQIVND (reference sequence). CDR3 size: 13 residues. CDR3 DNA sequence: TGTGCCAGTAGTATGGGCCTGAACACTGAAGCTTTCTTT. Its translation is CASSMGLNTEAFF.

In its sample, this clone was seen a few times. This chain uses TRBV7-8 with TRBJ1-1; 8 nucleotides align to TRBD1. V lost 1 base, J lost 1 base, and 5 bases stayed unmatched. This CDR3 has 16 residues. The germline gives CDR1 SGHVS, CDR2 FQNEAQ. The DNA for the CDR3 is TGTGCCAGCAGCTTAGATGTGACAGGGGCGAACACTGAAGCTTTCTTT. It codes for CASSLDVTGANTEAFF.

The rearrangement joins TRBV4-3 to TRBJ2-1, with D tentatively TRBD1 (5 bases). Germline CDR1 reads LGHNA; CDR2 reads YSLEER. The CDR3 totals 13 residues. Trimming took off 0 bases at V and 7 bases at J, with 7 bases between the two ends. CDR3 in amino acids: CASSQDRDNEQFF. DNA for the CDR3: TGCGCCAGCAGCCAAGACAGGGATAATGAGCAGTTCTTC.

The J gene is TRBJ1-1, the V gene TRBV4-1; possibly TRBD1 for D (5 bases). Germline V gene lookup returns CDR1 MGHRA and CDR2 YSYEKL. The CDR3 consists of 18 residues. V was trimmed by 1 base and J by 0 bases, leaving 18 bases between them. CDR3 sequence: CASSQGGGPGRVNTEAFF. DNA of the CDR3: TGCGCCAGCAGCCAAGGAGGCGGACCAGGGAGGGTGAACACTGAAGCTTTCTTT.

Only a few counts were recorded for this clone. This chain joins TRBV7-2 and TRBJ1-3; D is unresolved. Germline V CDR1 and CDR2: SGHTA, FQGNSA. The CDR3 has 16 amino acids. Trimming left V 1 base short and J 2 bases short, with 12 bases between. DNA of the CDR3: TGTGCCAGCAGCTTAGTTTCGGGAGACCCTGGAAACACCATATATTTT. Protein sequence: CASSLVSGDPGNTIYF.

This sequence joins TRBV14 and TRBJ1-1; no definite D call. The CDR3 covers 12 residues. Germline CDR1 reads SGHDN; CDR2 reads FVKESK. The V end was cut by 6 bases, the J end by 0 bases, with 5 bases between. CDR3 sequence (DNA): TGTGCCAGCAGTCCTTTGAACACTGAAGCTTTCTTT. This codes for CASSPLNTEAFF.

J is TRBJ1-2 and V is TRBV5-1; TRBD1 agrees at 7 bases. Germline CDR1 reads SGHRS; CDR2 reads YFSETQ. Trimming removed 5 bases from V and 2 bases from J; junction bases left unmatched: 9. The CDR3 spans 15 residues. The CDR3 DNA reads TGCGCCAGCAGGTGGGGGACAGAAGTAAACTATGGCTACACCTTC. It encodes CASRWGTEVNYGYTF.

This clone was seen more than once but under ten times. The chain employs TRBV19 and TRBJ1-5; 7 bases align to TRBD1. Germline V gene sequence: CDR1 LNHDA, CDR2 SQIVND (reference sequence). This CDR3 is 15 amino acids long. V lost 5 bases to trimming and J lost 4 bases; unmatched junction nucleotides: 8. CDR3 sequence reads: CASSAQGQQNQPQHF. In DNA form, the CDR3 reads TGTGCCAGTAGTGCCCAGGGACAGCAGAATCAGCCCCAGCATTTT.

In its sample, this clone was seen a few times. The chain combines TRBV6-5 with TRBJ2-7, with TRBD1 identical over 9 bases. Germline V lookup: CDR1 MNHEY, CDR2 SVGAGI. Trimming at V came to 6 bases and at J to 5 bases, leaving 5 bases not matched to a gene. This CDR3 has 13 amino acids. The CDR3 nucleotides are TGTGCCAGCAGAATTACAGGGGGCAACGAGCAGTACTTC. Protein product: CASRITGGNEQYF.

This clone has just a few counts. The J gene is TRBJ2-1, the V gene TRBV30; TRBD2 is a possible D gene (5 bases). CDR1 and CDR2 from the germline V gene are GTSNPN and SVGIG (reference sequence). CDR3 size: 14 residues. The germline V and J ends were trimmed by 4 bases and 0 bases, with 10 bases remaining between them. Written as DNA, the CDR3 is TGTGCCTGGACTAGCCGCCTCTCCTACAATGAGCAGTTCTTC. Protein product: CAWTSRLSYNEQFF.

The chain couples TRBV5-6 to TRBJ2-1, with TRBD2 identical over 9 bases. The V gene's germline CDR1 is SGHDT and CDR2 YYEEEE. The length of the CDR3 is 16 residues. V was clipped by 0 bases and J by 3 bases; unmatched bases: 4. CDR3 nucleotide sequence: TGTGCCAGCAGCTTGGCGGCGGGAGGGGGCTACAATGAGCAGTTCTTC. Translating it yields CASSLAAGGGYNEQFF.

The chain uses TRBV11-2 and TRBJ2-1; 7 bases fit TRBD2. From germline, CDR1 is SGHAT and CDR2 FQNNGV. J gave up 4 bases and V 3 bases, and 12 bases lay outside the gene matches. CDR3 size: 17 residues. The CDR3 is CASSFFPLAEFYNEQFF. CDR3 coding DNA: TGTGCCAGCAGCTTCTTCCCTCTAGCGGAATTTTACAATGAGCAGTTCTTC.

A few counts support this clone. The rearrangement links TRBV5-1 to TRBJ1-1; D is unclear. In germline, CDR1 is SGHRS, CDR2 YFSETQ. Trimming removed 0 bases from V and 1 base from J, with 10 bases in between. CDR3 size: 15 residues. The CDR3 DNA follows: TGCGCCAGCAGCTTGGTAAGGAGGGAGAACACTGAAGCTTTCTTT. It yields the protein CASSLVRRENTEAFF.

The V call is TRBV4-2, the J call TRBJ2-7; 7 positions match TRBD1. The CDR3 has 14 residues. Germline CDR1 reads LGHNA; CDR2 reads YNFKEQ. The J segment lost 3 bases and the V segment lost 4 bases, leaving 6 bases of the junction unmatched. CDR3 coding DNA: TGTGCCAGCAGCCGAGGGGGCGGAAGCTACGAGCAGTACTTC. Translating it yields CASSRGGGSYEQYF.

This rearrangement joins TRBV29-1 to TRBJ2-7, with TRBD1 as a possible D gene (6 bases). Trimming removed 7 bases at V and 0 bases at J, with 10 bases between. Germline-derived CDR1 and CDR2 are SQVTM and ANQGSEA. This CDR3 is 12 amino acids long. CDR3 sequence reads: CSAGQSSYEQYF. The DNA of the CDR3 is TGCAGCGCCGGACAGAGCTCCTACGAGCAGTACTTC.

This clone has a handful of counts. The chain has TRBV19 and TRBJ2-1; 11 bases are shared with TRBD2. The germline CDR1 and CDR2 sequences are LNHDA and SQIVND (reference sequence). V shed 4 bases, J shed 9 bases, and the junction held 5 bases outside the gene matches. The CDR3 is 14 amino acids. The CDR3 DNA is TGTGCCAGTAGTACCAATAGCGGGAGGGGTGAGCAGTTCTTC. This encodes CASSTNSGRGEQFF.

This chain connects TRBV9 to TRBJ2-3, with TRBD2 matching 8 bases. The germline V gene has CDR1 SGDLS and CDR2 YYNGEE. Trimming removed 4 bases from V and 1 base from J; junction bases left unmatched: 8. The CDR3 runs 16 residues. This CDR3 is CASSPSLTSGTDTQYF. Here the CDR3 DNA reads TGTGCCAGCAGCCCTTCACTGACTAGCGGCACAGATACGCAGTATTTT.

This clone was picked up a small number of times. This chain links TRBV9 with TRBJ2-3, with a possible D match to TRBD2 (6 bases). This CDR3 is 14 amino acids long. CDR1 SGDLS and CDR2 YYNGEE come from the germline V gene. Trimming removed 0 bases at V and 6 bases at J, with 11 bases between. The CDR3 nucleotides are TGTGCCAGCAGCGTAGCGGGAGACCCTGATACGCAGTATTTT. Protein product: CASSVAGDPDTQYF.

This clone was counted only a few times. The chain couples TRBV5-8 to TRBJ2-7, with a possible D match to TRBD1 (6 bases). This CDR3 is 15 amino acids long. Germline CDR1 and CDR2: SGHTS and YDEGEE. V was pared by 4 bases and J by 0 bases, with 14 bases between. The CDR3 here is CASSGTGTPSYEQYF. DNA for the CDR3: TGTGCCAGCAGCGGGACCGGGACACCCTCCTACGAGCAGTACTTC.

V gene TRBV30 combines with J gene TRBJ1-1; no clear D. Trimming took off 1 base at V and 2 bases at J, with 17 bases between the two ends. Germline values: CDR1 GTSNPN, CDR2 SVGIG (reference sequence). This CDR3 contains 16 residues. The CDR3 DNA reads as TGTGCCTGGAGTGCGGGTACGGGTCTGACCAACACTGAAGCTTTCTTT. Translated: CAWSAGTGLTNTEAFF.